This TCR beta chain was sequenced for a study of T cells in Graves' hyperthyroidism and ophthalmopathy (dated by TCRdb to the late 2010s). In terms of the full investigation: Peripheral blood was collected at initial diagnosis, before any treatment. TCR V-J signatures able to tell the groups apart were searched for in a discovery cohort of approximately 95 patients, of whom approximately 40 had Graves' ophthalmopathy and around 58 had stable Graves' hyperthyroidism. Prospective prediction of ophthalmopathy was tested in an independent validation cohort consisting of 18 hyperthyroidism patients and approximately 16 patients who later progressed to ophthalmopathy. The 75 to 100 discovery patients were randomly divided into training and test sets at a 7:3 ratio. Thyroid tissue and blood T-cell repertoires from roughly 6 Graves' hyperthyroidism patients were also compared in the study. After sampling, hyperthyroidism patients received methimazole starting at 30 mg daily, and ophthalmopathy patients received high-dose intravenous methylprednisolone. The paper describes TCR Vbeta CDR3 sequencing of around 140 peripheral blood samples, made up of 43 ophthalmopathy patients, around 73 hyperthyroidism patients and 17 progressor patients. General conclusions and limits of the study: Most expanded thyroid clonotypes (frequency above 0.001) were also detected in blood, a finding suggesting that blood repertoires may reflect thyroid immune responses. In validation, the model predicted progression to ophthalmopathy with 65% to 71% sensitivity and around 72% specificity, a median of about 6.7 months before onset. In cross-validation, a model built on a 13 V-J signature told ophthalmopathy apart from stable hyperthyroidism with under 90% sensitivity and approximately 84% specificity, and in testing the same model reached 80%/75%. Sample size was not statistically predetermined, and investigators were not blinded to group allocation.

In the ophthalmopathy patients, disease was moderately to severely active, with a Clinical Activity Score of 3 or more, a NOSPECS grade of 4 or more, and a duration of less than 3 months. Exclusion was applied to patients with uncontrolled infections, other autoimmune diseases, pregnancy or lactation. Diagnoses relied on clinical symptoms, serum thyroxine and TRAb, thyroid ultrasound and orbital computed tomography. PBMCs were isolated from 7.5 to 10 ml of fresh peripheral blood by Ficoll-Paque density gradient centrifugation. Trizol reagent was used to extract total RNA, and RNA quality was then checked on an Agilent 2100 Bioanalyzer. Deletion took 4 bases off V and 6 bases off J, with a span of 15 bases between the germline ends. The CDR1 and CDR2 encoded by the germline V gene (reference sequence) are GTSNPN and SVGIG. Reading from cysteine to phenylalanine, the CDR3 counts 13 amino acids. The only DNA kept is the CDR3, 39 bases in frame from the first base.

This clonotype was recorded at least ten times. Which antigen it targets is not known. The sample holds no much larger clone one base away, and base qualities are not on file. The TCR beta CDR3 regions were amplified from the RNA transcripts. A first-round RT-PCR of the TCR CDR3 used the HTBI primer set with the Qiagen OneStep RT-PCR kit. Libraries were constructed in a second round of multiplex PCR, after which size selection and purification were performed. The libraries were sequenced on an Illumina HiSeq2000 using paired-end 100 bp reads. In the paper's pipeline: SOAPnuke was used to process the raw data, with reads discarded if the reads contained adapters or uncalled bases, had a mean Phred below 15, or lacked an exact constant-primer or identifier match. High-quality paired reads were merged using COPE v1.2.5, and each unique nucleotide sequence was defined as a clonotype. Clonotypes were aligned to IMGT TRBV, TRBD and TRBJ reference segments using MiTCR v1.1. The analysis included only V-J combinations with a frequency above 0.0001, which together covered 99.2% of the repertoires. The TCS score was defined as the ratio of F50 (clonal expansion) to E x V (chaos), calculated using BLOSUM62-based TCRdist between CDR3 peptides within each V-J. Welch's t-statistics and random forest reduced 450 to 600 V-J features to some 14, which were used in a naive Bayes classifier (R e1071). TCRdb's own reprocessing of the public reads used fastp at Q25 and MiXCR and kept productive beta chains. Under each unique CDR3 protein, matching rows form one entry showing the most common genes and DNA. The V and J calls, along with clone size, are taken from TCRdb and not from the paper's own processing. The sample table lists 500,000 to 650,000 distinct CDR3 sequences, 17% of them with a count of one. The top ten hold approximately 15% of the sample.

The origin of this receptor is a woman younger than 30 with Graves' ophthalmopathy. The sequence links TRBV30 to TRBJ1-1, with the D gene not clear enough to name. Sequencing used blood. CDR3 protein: CAWTKDLFPEAFF. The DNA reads TGTGCCTGGACCAAAGACCTTTTCCCTGAAGCTTTCTTT.